This TCR beta chain was obtained from a study of cytomegalovirus exposure and HLA in healthy donors (dated by TCRdb to the late 2010s). At the level of the whole study: An earlier analysis of roughly 610 of the donors reported approximately 300 Gb of sequence data and 117 million unique TCR beta sequences obtained from around 180 million T cells. The study was designed to test whether signatures of past pathogen exposure could be identified by cataloging public T cell receptors. Typing coverage differed by locus: A, B, C, DRB1 and DQB1 were typed in roughly 620-630 donors, DQA1 in about 560, DPA1 in roughly 590, and DPB1 in roughly 450. The T cell repertoires of some 700 subjects were profiled by immunosequencing and related to cytomegalovirus serostatus. In a later genetic analysis, genome-wide SNP genotypes for about 55% of the 666 donors were used, and that subset was treated as a discovery cohort. A later analysis re-analyzed previously published TCR beta repertoires from 666 donors and added high-resolution HLA genotyping to study TCR occurrence patterns. Of the 398 genotyped donors, about 84% fell in the genetic ancestry cluster associated with self-reported Caucasian donors. Every discovery cohort repertoire had been produced on one sequencing platform. Both class I and class II loci were covered by HLA typing, at four-digit resolution. In addition to the first cohort of 500 to 850 subjects, a separate validation cohort of 120 different subjects was used. To predict cytomegalovirus infection status, the study brought together high-throughput TCR immunosequencing, statistical association of individual TCRs with disease status, and machine learning. Alongside the repertoire data, information on donor age, sex, ethnicity and CMV serostatus was compiled. Four to six DR-DQ haplotypes were handled as single units for association and clustering, since linkage in the cohort was strong. Rather than using new phenotypic data, the later analysis identified candidate immune exposures from TCR beta sequences and from how often those sequences occurred across donors. Among about 410 genotyped donors of the cohort, an average of about 220,000 unique TCR beta nucleotide sequences was sequenced per donor, of which 15% to 20% were non-productive. An early release that covered approximately 600 HLA-typed donors contained approximately 300 gigabases of sequencing data and 70 million to 100 million unique TCR sequences. An earlier analysis of 587 of the donors used high-throughput TCR beta sequencing to judge whether each TCR beta V gene segment behaved as functional or pseudogenic. Beyond this particular receptor, the publication reports: Because counts were too low, some 17 rarely observed V segments, including chromosome 9 orphons, were left out of the earlier analysis of a few hundred of the donors. Presence/absence analyses assumed roughly uniform sequencing depth across donors, an assumption that may not hold. This cohort had only TCR beta chains sequenced, and the lack of alpha or paired-chain data limited which features could be detected. A total of 164 TCR beta chains were listed by the study as associated with cytomegalovirus. The classifier was reported to diagnose cytomegalovirus status with high specificity and sensitivity in both the original cohort and the validation cohort. The only immune exposure information available for the cohort was CMV serostatus. A cluster of highly shared sequence variants was judged likely to be a technical artifact of the sequencing pipeline. A few of the identified cytomegalovirus-associated TCR beta chains were confirmed in vitro to be specific for cytomegalovirus antigens. A further reported finding was that TCR beta sequences accurately predicted the HLA-A and HLA-B alleles for most subjects in the first cohort. Assigning TCR associations to individual alleles was difficult when HLA alleles, especially DR and DQ, strongly co-occurred. In a later analysis, HLA-associated TCR beta chains were found to be more clonally expanded and to have lower generation probabilities than equally common non-associated chains. An association between a missense DCLRE1C variant and V-gene and J-gene trimming of TCR beta chains was found in a later genetic analysis and replicated in an independent cohort. According to the authors, the approach could potentially be generalized to other disease states and immunological phenotypes. At a false discovery rate of 0.05, a later analysis linked approximately 18,000 TCR beta sequences to specific HLA alleles. Some IMGT-functional V segments, including TRBV6-2 and TRBV6-3, could not be distinguished by the 87-base-pair reads and were therefore excluded. According to a later analysis, parvovirus B19, influenza, CMV and Epstein-Barr virus appeared linked to several top co-occurrence clusters. Across donors, most TCR sequences were observed very rarely, whereas some public TCRs were present in many individuals. Compared with the roughly 670-donor mean, donors in an Asian-associated ancestry cluster had fewer N-insertions in productive TCRs, according to a later genetic analysis. Most CMV-associated TCR beta chains appeared to be HLA-restricted in a later analysis, and the HLA associations seemed to be driven largely by CMV exposure. Linkage disequilibrium might explain the correlated functional status among segregating V segments, but an unknown experimental factor could not be ruled out. According to a later analysis, TCR association rates differed among HLA loci, with DRB1 alleles showing the most associated TCRs and HLA-C alleles showing the fewest. An earlier analysis of around 540 of the donors showed that most TCR beta V segments appeared in productive rearrangements either about 90% or about 30% of the time, which broadly matched IMGT annotations. HLA typing was unavailable for some donors at each locus, so association tests used only the typed subset.

The library was generated by the immunoSEQ multiplex PCR assay. The multiplex PCR relied on a mix of 60 forward primers for TCR Vbeta segments and 13 reverse primers for TCR Jbeta segments. The CDR3 region of rearranged TCR beta genes was amplified from genomic DNA by a multiplex PCR assay. Amplified TCR beta libraries were sequenced as 87-base-pair reads on the Illumina HiSeq System. As for the original processing: Across the 670 or so repertoires, a later analysis counted some 81 million unique TCR beta chains, roughly 11 million of which were shared by at least two donors. Raw reads were error-corrected and collapsed into unique sequences with a nearest-neighbor algorithm that merged closely related sequences to remove PCR and sequencing errors. V, D and J gene segments were assigned by aligning CDR3 sequences to IMGT reference sequences. For a sequence to be retained, a match of at least six nucleotides was required to both a V gene segment and a J gene segment. Rearrangements were called productive when the CDR3 lacked stop codons and stayed in frame with V and J; all others were non-productive. Following IMGT convention, CDR3 was defined as the stretch from the second conserved V-encoded cysteine to the conserved J-encoded phenylalanine. The earlier analysis of 500 to 750 of the donors excluded any sequence lacking an unambiguous match to a single V gene segment. In an earlier analysis of roughly 600 of the donors, a V segment was called functional when productive rearrangements were above 56.7%, and segregating when the standard deviation between donors exceeded 5%. A statistical classification framework was built to diagnose cytomegalovirus status from the catalog of TCR beta chain sequences. In a later analysis, V and J genes were assigned by comparing TCR nucleotide sequences against IMGT/GENE-DB human TR gene sequences. A later analysis assigned CDR3 sequences and most-parsimonious VDJ recombination scenarios with the TCRdist pipeline. A later analysis defined each TCR beta chain by its CDR3 amino acid sequence plus V-gene family, and excluded reads lacking a unique V-gene family. As a way to deal with suspected cross-contamination and a sequencing artifact, a later analysis dropped 640 or so nucleotide sequences that were highly shared and had low generation probability. For each public chain, a later analysis derived a clonal expansion index from normalized ranks of inferred template counts within each repertoire. In a later analysis, generation probabilities were computed with a VDJ recombination model fitted to out-of-frame rearrangements, and the resulting probabilities were checked against IGoR. In a later analysis, hypergeometric tests were used to score TCR-TCR, TCR-HLA and TCR-CMV co-occurrence, with a repertoire-size bias correction applied to TCR pairs. To estimate false discovery rates, a later analysis permuted the HLA or CMV assignments 20 times. In a later analysis, co-occurring TCRs were grouped using DBSCAN, and TCRdist sequence similarity was added for clustering within HLA-allele-positive subsets. Repertoires with fewer than 30,000 or more than 120,000 public chains, plus five repertoires with anomalous nucleotide sharing, were excluded from co-occurrence clustering. Not all clones reach the TCRdb copy of this immuneACCESS table, which keeps in-frame sequences only. Checked studies attribute under half of the gap to unresolved V genes and leave the rest unexplained. The D gene and trimming were derived from the DNA, and the V and J assignments and clone size from that table. The sample profile shows tens of thousands of clones; over 9.5% of them were found once. The ten most abundant clones make up approximately 25% of the sample.

The cohort was made up of roughly 670 healthy bone marrow donors. All cohort members were sampled while nominally healthy, although unrecorded immune exposures were likely present. The donor was CMV seropositive and belonged to the group of over 250 seropositive cohort members. A peripheral blood sample was collected from each donor, and TCR beta sequencing was performed on peripheral blood mononuclear cells. Genomic DNA extraction from the blood cell samples was performed with the Qiagen DNeasy Blood Extraction Kit. CDR1 is given as SGHNT and CDR2 as YYREEE, both from the germline V gene (reference sequence). Cut back by 5 bases and 10 bases, the V and J ends lie 19 bases apart. The CDR3 sequence holds 15 residues, the cysteine and phenylalanine included. CDR3 DNA only is kept here, 45 bases in frame from base 1. This clone was seen more than once but under ten times. Its antigen is still unknown. Base qualities are not at hand, and no much larger clone is one base apart.

The sequenced sample consisted of PBMCs. This TCR was recovered from a man in his sixties in good health and CMV-seropositive. Recombination linked TRBV5-4 to TRBJ1-6; the D gene is unclear. The CDR3 region has the sequence CASSLSLVSASPLHF. The base sequence is TGTGCCAGCAGTCTGTCGCTAGTTTCCGCATCACCCCTCCACTTT.